This T cell receptor (beta chain) is drawn from a study of T cell responses to AZD1222 COVID-19 vaccine. Study-level background: Pooling of second doses given at about 4 or about 12 weeks was done.

Notes on the study in general: Close to half of all spike-specific TCRs reportedly target regions of the variants that are unmutated. Along spike, vaccine-associated CD4 TCRs were found throughout, with dominance at 160-218 and 743-854. Females made up more of the donors, who were largely white British, and clonal diversity may have come out too low.

Trimming at V came to 3 bases and at J to 7 bases, leaving 19 bases not matched to a gene. The CDR3 is made up of 19 amino acids. Germline CDR1 reads SEHNR; CDR2 reads FQNEAQ (reference sequence). Remarks on this clone: What it recognizes is unknown.

Sequenced by immunoSEQ multiplex PCR; TCRdb stores in-frame clones only, minus some. The data hold approximately 50,000 clones, with about three quarters observed a single time. The rearrangement uses TRBV7-9 and TRBJ2-1; 9 bases align to TRBD1. Sequenced material: peripheral blood, taken on day 0 of AZD1222 vaccination. The TCR was taken from an adult in good health. The CDR3 nucleotides read TGTGCCAGCAGCTTTCTGGACAGGGGCGGAGGTCGGGTTGGAAATGAGCAGTTCTTC. Translating it yields CASSFLDRGGGRVGNEQFF.